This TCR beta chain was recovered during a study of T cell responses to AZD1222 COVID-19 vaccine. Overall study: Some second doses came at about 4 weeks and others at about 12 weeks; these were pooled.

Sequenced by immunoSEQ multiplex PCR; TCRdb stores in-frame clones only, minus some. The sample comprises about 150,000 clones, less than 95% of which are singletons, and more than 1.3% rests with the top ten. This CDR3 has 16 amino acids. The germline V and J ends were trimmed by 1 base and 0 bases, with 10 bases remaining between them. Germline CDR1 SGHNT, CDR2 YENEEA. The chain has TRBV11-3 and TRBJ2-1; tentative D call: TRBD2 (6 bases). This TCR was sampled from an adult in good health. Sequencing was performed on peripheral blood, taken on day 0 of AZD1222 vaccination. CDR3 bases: TGTGCCAGCAGCTTAGGATACGGGAGCTCCTACAATGAGCAGTTCTTC. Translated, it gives CASSLGYGSSYNEQFF.